What follows are 31 T cell receptor beta chains derived from one specimen sequenced in a study of cytomegalovirus exposure and HLA in healthy donors. PCR employed 60 Vbeta and 13 Jbeta primers. Only in-frame clones appear in the TCRdb table, and some are missing; sequencing was by immunoSEQ multiplex PCR. The sample holds around 100,000 clones, 70% to 85% seen once. The sequenced sample consisted of PBMCs. The origin of the receptors is a woman younger than 35 in good health and CMV-seropositive.

This chain connects TRBV30 to TRBJ1-2, with D possibly TRBD1 on 5 matching bases. The V gene lost 7 bases and the J gene lost 0 bases, with 12 bases spanning the gap. The CDR3 is 13 residues long. From germline, CDR1 is GTSNPN and CDR2 SVGIG (reference sequence). CDR3: CASVVGANYGYTF. As DNA, the CDR3 is TGTGCCTCCGTAGTAGGGGCTAACTATGGCTACACCTTC.

V is TRBV14 and J is TRBJ1-1; 9 bases are shared with TRBD1. The CDR3 contains 14 residues. With 4 bases clipped from V and 3 bases from J, the junction kept 3 bases outside the gene matches. From germline, CDR1 is SGHDN and CDR2 FVKESK. The CDR3 DNA reads as TGTGCCAGCAGCCCTAGGACAGGGGACACTGAAGCTTTCTTT. Translating gives CASSPRTGDTEAFF.

This clone was counted a few times. This CDR3 is also generated by other DNA sequences in the sample. This chain connects TRBV7-9 to TRBJ2-7, with no clear D. Per germline, CDR1 SEHNR and CDR2 FQNEAQ (reference sequence). The CDR3 is made up of 13 amino acids. V gave up 8 bases and J gave up 3 bases, with 14 bases separating them. CDR3 residues: CASRPQSDYEQYF. The CDR3 nucleotides are TGTGCCAGCCGCCCTCAGTCAGACTACGAGCAGTACTTC.

V usage is TRBV19 and J usage is TRBJ2-1; 10 positions agree with TRBD2. Per germline, CDR1 LNHDA and CDR2 SQIVND (reference sequence). The CDR3 length is 15 residues. After removal of 10 bases from V and 4 bases from J, the junction contained 10 bases not matched to a gene. CDR3 nucleotide sequence: TGTGCCACATCGGCTAGCGGGAGTGGGTACAATGAGCAGTTCTTC. It is translated as CATSASGSGYNEQFF.

This clone was seen a handful of times. The chain carries TRBV28 and TRBJ1-3; maybe TRBD1 (6 bases). CDR3 length: 16 amino acids. Trimming took off 2 bases at V and 2 bases at J, with 13 bases between the two ends. The germline gives CDR1 MDHEN, CDR2 SYDVKM. This chain's CDR3 is CASSLIGGVAGNTIYF. As DNA, the CDR3 is TGTGCCAGCAGTTTAATAGGGGGTGTCGCTGGAAACACCATATATTTT.

V and J are TRBV7-2 and TRBJ1-3; 8 bases agree with TRBD1. The J segment lost 8 bases and the V segment lost 6 bases, leaving 9 bases of the junction unmatched. The CDR3 covers 14 residues. CDR1 is SGHTA, CDR2 FQGNSA, per germline. In DNA, the CDR3 is TGTGCCAGCAGTTACGACAGGGGAGTCGACACCATATATTTT. Translated, it gives CASSYDRGVDTIYF.

Written as DNA, the CDR3 is TGTGCCACCAGCAGAGATCGGACAGGTAATGAGCAGTTCTTC. Translation gives CATSRDRTGNEQFF. This sequence joins TRBV15 and TRBJ2-1; 7 bases agree with TRBD1. V lost 0 bases and J lost 7; bases outside the gene matches: 3. The CDR3 is 14 amino acids. CDR1 and CDR2 (germline): LNHNV, YYDKDF (reference sequence).

This clone was observed a handful of times. One base separates it from a far larger clone, so it is likely a read error. The identical CDR3 is also encoded by other nucleotide sequences in the sample. The chain has TRBV13 and TRBJ2-7, with no clear D. Germline loops: CDR1 PRHDT, CDR2 FYEKMQ (reference sequence). CDR3 size: 14 residues. The CDR3 DNA reads TGTGCCAGCAGCATAGGCCACGGCGGCTACGAGCAGTACTTC. Translation: CASSIGHGGYEQYF.

This clone showed up just a few times. This sequence joins TRBV29-1 and TRBJ2-7, with D maybe TRBD1 (5 bases). Germline CDR1 reads SQVTM; CDR2 reads ANQGSEA. This CDR3 is built from 15 residues. V gave up 1 base and J gave up 0 bases, with 13 bases separating them. The DNA for the CDR3 is TGCAGCGTTGAAGTAGACAGTTTGAGCTCCTACGAGCAGTACTTC. Amino acid sequence: CSVEVDSLSSYEQYF.

The chain is built from TRBV4-1 and TRBJ1-4; D might be TRBD1 (6 bases). V was trimmed by 4 bases and J by 0 bases, leaving 15 bases between them. CDR1 and CDR2 from the germline V gene are MGHRA and YSYEKL. The CDR3 spans 17 residues. This CDR3 reads CASSPDSMGATNEKLFF. The DNA of the CDR3 is TGCGCCAGCAGCCCGGACAGCATGGGGGCAACTAATGAAAAACTGTTTTTT.

The CDR3 sequence: CASRTGVFGANVLTF. For the CDR3, the DNA is TGTGCCAGCAGAACGGGGGTCTTTGGGGCCAACGTCCTGACTTTC. V is TRBV6-6 and J is TRBJ2-6; possibly TRBD2 for D (6 bases). Germline CDR1 is MNHNY and CDR2 is SVGAGI (reference sequence). V gave up 6 bases and J gave up 3 bases, with 12 bases separating them. The CDR3 loop spans 15 amino acids.

This sequence joins TRBV30 and TRBJ2-7, with TRBD2 matching over 11 bases. V lost 3 bases to trimming and J lost 5 bases; unmatched junction nucleotides: 9. The length of the CDR3 is 15 residues. Germline V gene sequence: CDR1 GTSNPN, CDR2 SVGIG (reference sequence). CDR3: CAWSPLLAGVHEQYF. The CDR3 nucleotides read TGTGCCTGGAGCCCCCTACTAGCGGGAGTTCACGAGCAGTACTTC.

The chain combines TRBV27 with TRBJ2-1, with 8 positions matching TRBD1. The CDR3 spans 16 residues. With V trimmed by 6 bases and J by 0 bases, 7 bases remained unmatched. Per the germline V gene, CDR1 is MNHEY and CDR2 is SMNVEV (reference sequence). CDR3: CASRKDRDYSYNEQFF. CDR3 nucleotides: TGTGCCAGCAGGAAGGACAGGGATTACTCCTACAATGAGCAGTTCTTC.

This chain joins TRBV30 and TRBJ1-4; D perhaps matches TRBD1 (6 bases). CDR1 is GTSNPN, CDR2 SVGIG, per germline (reference sequence). This CDR3 has 14 amino acids. The V and J ends lost 1 base and 9 bases respectively, with 15 bases between them. CDR3 nucleotide sequence: TGTGCCTGGAGTGCATTCGGGACATCAAAAAAACTGTTTTTT. Translated: CAWSAFGTSKKLFF.

V gene TRBV2 combines with J gene TRBJ1-3; D remains unclear. The V end was cut by 3 bases, the J end by 0 bases, with 12 bases between. The germline V gene has CDR1 SNHLY and CDR2 FYNNEI. The CDR3 has 16 residues. The CDR3 here is CASSEDSGGSGNTIYF. The CDR3 DNA sequence: TGTGCCAGCAGTGAGGACTCAGGAGGCTCTGGAAACACCATATATTTT.

Only a few counts were recorded for this clone. The chain employs TRBV18 and TRBJ1-5; TRBD1 might be the D (6 bases). Trimming took off 3 bases at V and 3 bases at J, with 9 bases between the two ends. The CDR3 runs to 14 residues. Germline CDR1 reads KGHSH; CDR2 reads LQKENI. CDR3 coding DNA: TGTGCCAGCTCACCGCAGGGGACCAATCAGCCCCAGCATTTT. Translation gives CASSPQGTNQPQHF.

The rearrangement links TRBV28 to TRBJ2-5; TRBD1 aligns across 8 bases. The ends lost 6 bases at V and 4 bases at J; junction bases unmatched: 1. The germline gives CDR1 MDHEN, CDR2 SYDVKM. This CDR3 is built from 12 residues. The CDR3 nucleotides are TGTGCCAGCAGGGGACAGGTAGAGACCCAGTACTTC. Its translation is CASRGQVETQYF.

The V gene is TRBV5-1, the J gene TRBJ2-5, with TRBD1 as a possible D gene (6 bases). Germline CDR1 is SGHRS and CDR2 is YFSETQ. The CDR3 covers 18 residues. The V end was cut by 0 bases, the J end by 0 bases, with 18 bases between. The CDR3, as DNA: TGCGCCAGCAGCTTGGCCGAAGGTACAGGGCCGTACCAAGAGACCCAGTACTTC. This encodes CASSLAEGTGPYQETQYF.

The chain combines TRBV9 with TRBJ1-3; 7 bases map to TRBD1. V was pared by 5 bases and J by 3 bases, with 2 bases of the junction left unmatched. CDR1 is SGDLS, CDR2 YYNGEE, per germline. The CDR3 runs to 13 residues. The CDR3 bases are TGTGCCAGCAGACGGACAGGTGGAAACACCATATATTTT. As protein: CASRRTGGNTIYF.

The rearrangement joins TRBV28 to TRBJ2-3; the D is unclear. With 6 bases removed from V and 2 bases from J, the gap between germline ends came to 6 bases. The CDR3 spans 12 residues. Germline V gene lookup returns CDR1 MDHEN and CDR2 SYDVKM. The CDR3 DNA sequence: TGTGCCAGCAGACTCGACACAGATACGCAGTATTTT. Translated, it gives CASRLDTDTQYF.

The V and J genes are TRBV13 and TRBJ2-3; no definite D call. The CDR3 is made up of 11 amino acids. The V and J ends lost 5 bases and 7 bases respectively, with 7 bases between them. The germline V gene encodes CDR1 PRHDT and CDR2 FYEKMQ (reference sequence). CDR3 region: CASSPQNTQYF. DNA for the CDR3: TGTGCCAGCAGCCCCCAAAATACGCAGTATTTT.

This clone was picked up a small number of times. Here the CDR3 DNA reads TGTGCCAGTAGTAAGGTGGAGTATCAGCCCCAGCATTTT. Translation gives CASSKVEYQPQHF. V gene TRBV19 combines with J gene TRBJ1-5; D not certain. V shed 4 bases and J shed 5 bases, with 9 bases lying between them. Germline CDR1 and CDR2: LNHDA and SQIVND (reference sequence). CDR3 length: 13 amino acids.

The V gene is TRBV28, the J gene TRBJ2-2, with 7 bases identical to TRBD2. CDR1 MDHEN and CDR2 SYDVKM come from the germline V gene. The CDR3 is made up of 14 amino acids. V was clipped by 6 bases and J by 4 bases; unmatched bases: 5. The DNA of the CDR3 is TGTGCCAGCAGGCAGTCGGGGGGCACCGGGGAGCTGTTTTTT. Translating it yields CASRQSGGTGELFF. The full variable domain, its missing parts supplied by reference TRBV28 and TRBJ2-2, is DVKVTQSSRYLVKRTGEKVFLECVQDMDHENMFWYRQDPGLGLRLIYFSYDVKMKEKGDIPEGYSVSREKKERFSLILESASTNQTSMYLCASRQSGGTGELFFGEGSRLTVL.

V and J are TRBV5-1 and TRBJ2-6; possibly TRBD1 for D (5 bases). This CDR3 has 16 amino acids. Germline V gives CDR1 SGHRS, CDR2 YFSETQ. V lost 4 bases to trimming and J lost 0 bases, with 11 bases between them. CDR3 in DNA: TGCGCCAGCAGCGTAACAGGAACCTCTGGGGCCAACGTCCTGACTTTC. This codes for CASSVTGTSGANVLTF.

The sample holds a few counts of this clone. The rearrangement uses TRBV29-1 and TRBJ2-1; the D is unclear. The CDR3 sequence is 11 residues long. The germline CDR1 and CDR2 sequences are SQVTM and ANQGSEA. The V gene lost 4 bases and the J gene lost 9 bases, with 10 bases spanning the gap. CDR3 region: CSVARSGEQFF. The CDR3 bases are TGCAGCGTTGCCCGGTCGGGTGAGCAGTTCTTC.

This clone was counted a single time. This sequence joins TRBV5-6 and TRBJ2-2; D uncertain. V dropped 4 bases and J dropped 5 bases, with 6 bases sitting between them. The germline V gene has CDR1 SGHDT and CDR2 YYEEEE. The length of the CDR3 is 12 residues. The CDR3 spells CASSLSTGELFF. CDR3 nucleotide sequence: TGTGCCAGCAGCCTATCAACCGGGGAGCTGTTTTTT.

This clone was found a few times. The genes are TRBV6-5 and TRBJ2-5; D is perhaps TRBD1 (6 bases). Matching the DNA end better, TRBJ2-7 makes the J call doubtful. The CDR3 is 12 amino acids. The germline CDR1 and CDR2 sequences are MNHEY and SVGAGI. CDR3 protein: CATSQGSHEQYF. CDR3 in DNA: TGTGCCACCTCACAGGGATCCCACGAGCAGTACTTC.

This clone was counted a few times. The chain employs TRBV6-5 and TRBJ2-7, with TRBD1 as a possible D gene (6 bases). CDR3 length: 13 amino acids. The germline V gene has CDR1 MNHEY and CDR2 SVGAGI. The V and J ends lost 5 bases and 3 bases respectively, with 11 bases between them. In DNA form, the CDR3 reads TGTGCCAGCAGTCCTCTCAGGGGCTACGAGCAGTACTTC. This encodes CASSPLRGYEQYF.

Comments on this clone: The junction does not match germline at one end; this may be a read error. The rearrangement uses TRBV7-7 and TRBJ2-2, with D possibly TRBD1 on 5 matching bases. Germline V gene data show CDR1 as SSHAT and CDR2 as FNYEAQ (reference sequence). The CDR3 runs to 14 residues. The CDR3 coding sequence is TGTGCTAGCAGCCTCACCCAGGGTACCGGGGAGCTGTTTTTT. Translating gives CASSLTQGTGELFF.

This clone was seen only a few times. The V and J genes are TRBV4-1 and TRBJ1-1, with a possible D match to TRBD1 (5 bases). Trimming shortened V by 3 bases and J by 3 bases, and 11 bases separated the two germline ends. Germline V gives CDR1 MGHRA, CDR2 YSYEKL. The CDR3 is 14 residues long. CDR3 sequence: CASSHQGDDTEAFF. The CDR3 DNA reads as TGCGCCAGCAGCCACCAGGGTGATGACACTGAAGCTTTCTTT.

The chain employs TRBV5-1 and TRBJ2-7; 8 bases map to TRBD1. After removal of 4 bases from V and 3 bases from J, the junction contained 6 bases not matched to a gene. Germline-derived CDR1 and CDR2 are SGHRS and YFSETQ. This CDR3 contains 14 residues. As DNA, the CDR3 is TGCGCCAGCAGCGCCCCCGGACAGGGCTACGAGCAGTACTTC. Translated: CASSAPGQGYEQYF.